These 4 T cell receptor beta chains share one sample of origin, sequenced in a study of shared T cell receptors in the human thymus. The repertoire was sequenced with immunoSEQ multiplex PCR; TCRdb's copy has only in-frame clones and lacks some. The table has hundreds of thousands of clones, about 89% seen once; the top ten hold roughly 0.0094%. These same data were also listed under a study on human thymus T cells.

The specimen was thymocytes. Source of these receptors: a boy in the first two years of life with a congenital heart defect.

This clone has only a few counts. V gene TRBV5-6 combines with J gene TRBJ1-4; possibly TRBD1 for D (6 bases). The CDR3 spans 13 residues. Trimming shortened V by 7 bases and J by 7 bases, and 14 bases separated the two germline ends. Germline-derived CDR1 and CDR2 are SGHDT and YYEEEE. As DNA, the CDR3 is TGTGCCAGCGGAGACCAGGGGAGTGAAAAACTGTTTTTT. Translating gives CASGDQGSEKLFF.

The V call is TRBV6-5, the J call TRBJ1-1; D is unresolved. CDR3 length: 14 residues. Trimming left V 6 bases short and J 3 bases short, with 14 bases between. The germline V gene encodes CDR1 MNHEY and CDR2 SVGAGI. CDR3 coding DNA: TGTGCCAGCAGGCAACGGGGTTTGGACACTGAAGCTTTCTTT. Its translation is CASRQRGLDTEAFF.

This sequence joins TRBV10-3 and TRBJ1-1; D may be TRBD1 (6 bases). Germline CDR1 reads ENHRY; CDR2 reads SYGVKD. V lost 2 bases, J lost 2 bases, and 12 bases lay in between. The CDR3 consists of 15 residues. DNA for the CDR3: TGTGCCATCAGTGAGACGAGGGGGGGCAACACTGAAGCTTTCTTT. This encodes CAISETRGGNTEAFF.

The chain recombines TRBV18 with TRBJ2-7; D uncertain. V gave up 3 bases and J gave up 1 base, with 16 bases separating them. The CDR3 spans 16 residues. The germline V gene encodes CDR1 KGHSH and CDR2 LQKENI. The CDR3 here is CASSPKRNSFSYEQYF. CDR3 DNA sequence: TGTGCCAGCTCACCGAAGAGGAACTCTTTTTCCTACGAGCAGTACTTC.